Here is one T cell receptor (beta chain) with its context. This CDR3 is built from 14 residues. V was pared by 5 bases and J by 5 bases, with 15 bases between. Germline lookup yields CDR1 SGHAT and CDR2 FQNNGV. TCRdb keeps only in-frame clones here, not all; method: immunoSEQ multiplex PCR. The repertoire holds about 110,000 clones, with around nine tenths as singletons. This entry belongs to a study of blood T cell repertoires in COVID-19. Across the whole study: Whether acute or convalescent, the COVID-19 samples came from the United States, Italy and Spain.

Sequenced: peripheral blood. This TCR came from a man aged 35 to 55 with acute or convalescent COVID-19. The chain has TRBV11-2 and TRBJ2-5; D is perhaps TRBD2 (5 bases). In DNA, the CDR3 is TGTGCCAGCAGCCGACGTACTAGTTTGGAGACCCAGTACTTC. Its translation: CASSRRTSLETQYF.